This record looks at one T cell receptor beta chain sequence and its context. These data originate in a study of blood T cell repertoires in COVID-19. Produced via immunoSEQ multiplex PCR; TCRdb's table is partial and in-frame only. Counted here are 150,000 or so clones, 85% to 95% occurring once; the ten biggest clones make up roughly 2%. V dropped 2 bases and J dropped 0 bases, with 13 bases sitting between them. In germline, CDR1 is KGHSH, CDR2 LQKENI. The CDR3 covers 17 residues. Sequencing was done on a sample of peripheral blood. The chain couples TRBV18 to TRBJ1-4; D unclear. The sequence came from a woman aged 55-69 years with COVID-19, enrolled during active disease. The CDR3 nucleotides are TGTGCCAGCTCACCAGCGTCCAAACCTGCAACTAATGAAAAACTGTTTTTT. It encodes CASSPASKPATNEKLFF.